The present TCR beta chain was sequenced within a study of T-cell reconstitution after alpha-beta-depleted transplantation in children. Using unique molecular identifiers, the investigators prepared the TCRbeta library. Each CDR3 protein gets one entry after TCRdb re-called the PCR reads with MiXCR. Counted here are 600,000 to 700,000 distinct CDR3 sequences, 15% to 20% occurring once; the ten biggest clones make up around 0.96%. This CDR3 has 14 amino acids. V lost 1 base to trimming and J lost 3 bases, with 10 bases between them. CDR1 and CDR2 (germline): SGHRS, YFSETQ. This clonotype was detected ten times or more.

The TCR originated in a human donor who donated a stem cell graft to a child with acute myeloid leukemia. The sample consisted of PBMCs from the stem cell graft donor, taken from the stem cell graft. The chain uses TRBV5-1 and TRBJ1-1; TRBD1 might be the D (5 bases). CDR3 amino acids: CASSLIGTDTEAFF. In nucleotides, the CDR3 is TGCGCCAGCAGCTTGATAGGGACGGACACTGAAGCTTTCTTT.